The next 17 T cell receptor beta chains were all read from a single sample in a study of cytomegalovirus exposure and HLA in healthy donors. Primers for the PCR totalled 60 Vbeta and 13 Jbeta. TCRdb's copy holds only in-frame clones and misses some; the assay was immunoSEQ multiplex PCR. Seen here are about 190,000 clones, roughly 81% observed once, and the top ten hold 2% to 2.5%. The sequenced sample was PBMCs. The receptor set was obtained from a woman aged 30 to 39 in good health and CMV-seropositive.

The rearrangement joins TRBV19 to TRBJ1-1, with TRBD1 as a possible D gene (5 bases). The CDR3 length is 12 residues. Germline CDR1 reads LNHDA; CDR2 reads SQIVND (reference sequence). V dropped 3 bases and J dropped 7 bases, with 9 bases sitting between them. DNA for the CDR3: TGTGCCAGTAGTATTAGGGGTCGTGAAGCTTTCTTT. It is translated as CASSIRGREAFF. Variable domain in full (rest from reference TRBV19 and TRBJ1-1): DGGITQSPKYLFRKEGQNVTLSCEQNLNHDAMYWYRQDPGQGLRLIYYSQIVNDFQKGDIAEGYSVSREKKESFPLTVTSAQKNPTAFYLCASSIRGREAFFGQGTRLTVV.

The rearrangement uses TRBV12-2 and TRBJ1-5; TRBD1, the table's D call, lacks a check against the DNA. TRBV12-2 is flagged as a pseudogene. There are 17 residues in the CDR3. Here the CDR3 DNA reads TGTGCAAGTCGTCAAAGTGGGGGTCGACAGGGGAATCAGCCCCAGCATTTT. Translated: CASRQSGGRQGNQPQHF.

This clone was seen only a few times. This chain links TRBV19 with TRBJ1-2; 11 nucleotides align to TRBD1. V lost 1 base, J lost 8 bases, and 9 bases stayed unmatched. CDR1 LNHDA and CDR2 SQIVND come from the germline V gene (reference sequence). The CDR3 contains 16 residues. The CDR3 sequence is CASSIARTGGGRGYTF. The CDR3 nucleotides are TGTGCCAGTAGTATAGCCCGGACAGGGGGCGGTCGGGGCTACACCTTC.

J is TRBJ2-1 and V is TRBV9, with D possibly matching TRBD1 (6 bases). This CDR3 comprises 16 residues. Deletions cut 4 bases from V and 6 bases from J, with 20 bases between. The germline V gene encodes CDR1 SGDLS and CDR2 YYNGEE. CDR3 amino acids: CASSPRRQGPSNEQFF. The CDR3 bases are TGTGCCAGCAGCCCCCGGAGGCAGGGGCCTAGCAATGAGCAGTTCTTC.

The gene calls are TRBV4-2 and TRBJ2-1, with 9 bases identical to TRBD2. Trimming cost V 0 bases and J 5 bases; bases outside gene matches: 8. Germline values: CDR1 LGHNA, CDR2 YNFKEQ. The CDR3 loop spans 17 amino acids. CDR3 bases: TGTGCCAGCAGCCAAGAAAGGAGGCTAGCGGGAAACAATGAGCAGTTCTTC. Protein: CASSQERRLAGNNEQFF.

The count of this clone is one. The genes are TRBV11-1 and TRBJ1-1; tentatively, D is TRBD1 (6 bases). The V and J ends lost 5 bases and 4 bases respectively, with 20 bases between them. The CDR3 contains 16 residues. Germline CDR1 is SGHAT and CDR2 is FQDESV (reference sequence). The CDR3 reads CASSVRGLRTATEAFF. The CDR3 region has the DNA TGTGCCAGCAGCGTCCGGGGCCTCAGGACAGCCACTGAAGCTTTCTTT.

This clone showed up just a few times. The J gene is TRBJ1-4, the V gene TRBV27; tentative D call: TRBD1 (6 bases). Germline V gene data show CDR1 as MNHEY and CDR2 as SMNVEV (reference sequence). The CDR3 has 15 amino acids. Between the trimmed V and J ends, which lost 3 bases and 3 bases, there was a span of 11 bases. The CDR3 coding sequence is TGTGCCAGCAGTTTCCGACAGGACCCTAATGAAAAACTGTTTTTT. It codes for CASSFRQDPNEKLFF. The full variable domain, with the rest looked up from reference TRBV27 and TRBJ1-4, is EAQVTQNPRYLITVTGKKLTVTCSQNMNHEYMSWYRQDPGLGLRQIYYSMNVEVTDKGDVPEGYKVSRKEKRNFPLILESPSPNQTSLYFCASSFRQDPNEKLFFGSGTQLSVL.

The chain links TRBV7-2 to TRBJ2-2; D may be TRBD1 (6 bases). V was shortened by 5 bases and J by 3 bases, with 16 bases between the two germline ends. The CDR3 consists of 16 residues. CDR1 is SGHTA and CDR2 is FQGNSA in the germline V gene. The CDR3 here is CASSGWGRVDTGELFF. The CDR3 bases are TGTGCCAGCAGCGGGTGGGGGCGGGTCGACACCGGGGAGCTGTTTTTT.

In this sample, this clone turned up once. The CDR3 DNA follows: TGTGCCAGCAGCCCTCAGACCCTGGAGAACTCCTACGAGCAGTACTTC. Its protein product is CASSPQTLENSYEQYF. The V gene is TRBV9, the J gene TRBJ2-7; D is unclear. The V gene's germline CDR1 is SGDLS and CDR2 YYNGEE. V lost 4 bases and J lost 0, with 17 bases in between. There are 16 residues in the CDR3.

V usage is TRBV6-6 and J usage is TRBJ2-7, with TRBD1 identical over 9 bases. This CDR3 spans 15 amino acids. The V and J ends lost 2 bases and 2 bases, in that order; junction bases with no gene match: 4. Germline lookup yields CDR1 MNHNY and CDR2 SVGAGI (reference sequence). The CDR3 region is CASSYEQGAPYEQYF. CDR3 nucleotides: TGTGCCAGCAGTTACGAACAGGGGGCGCCCTACGAGCAGTACTTC.

This sequence joins TRBV2 and TRBJ1-2; 7 positions agree with TRBD1. Germline V gives CDR1 SNHLY, CDR2 FYNNEI. This CDR3 is built from 13 residues. V lost 4 bases and J lost 4; bases outside the gene matches: 3. DNA for the CDR3: TGTGCCAGCAGTGGGGACAGCCTCTATGGCTACACCTTC. Protein: CASSGDSLYGYTF.

This rearrangement joins TRBV27 to TRBJ1-2; weak D call: TRBD1 (6 bases). The germline V gene encodes CDR1 MNHEY and CDR2 SMNVEV (reference sequence). With 6 bases removed from V and 2 bases from J, the gap between germline ends came to 7 bases. The CDR3 covers 12 residues. Written as DNA, the CDR3 is TGTGCCAGCAGCGACAGGAACTATGGCTACACCTTC. It specifies CASSDRNYGYTF.

The V call is TRBV5-1, the J call TRBJ1-1; D possibly corresponds to TRBD1 (5 bases). CDR1 and CDR2 from the germline V gene are SGHRS and YFSETQ. Trimming stripped 0 bases from V and 0 bases from J, with 9 bases between. The CDR3 extends over 15 amino acids. The CDR3 DNA is TGCGCCAGCAGCTTGGGGGGCAACATGAACACTGAAGCTTTCTTT. Amino acids: CASSLGGNMNTEAFF.

The chain combines TRBV18 with TRBJ2-4; TRBD1 is a possible D gene (7 bases). The germline V and J ends were trimmed by 2 bases and 10 bases, with 15 bases remaining between them. Germline CDR1 is KGHSH and CDR2 is LQKENI. The CDR3 contains 14 residues. This CDR3 reads CASSPSQGTSIQYF. The CDR3 DNA is TGTGCCAGCTCACCATCACAGGGGACTTCGATTCAGTACTTC. Full variable domain (rest looked up from reference TRBV18 and TRBJ2-4): NAGVMQNPRHLVRRRGQEARLRCSPMKGHSHVYWYRQLPEEGLKFMVYLQKENIIDESGMPKERFSAEFPKEGPSILRIQQVVRGDSAAYFCASSPSQGTSIQYFGAGTRLSVL.

The chain uses TRBV28 and TRBJ2-7; the match to TRBD2 covers 10 bases. Germline V gives CDR1 MDHEN, CDR2 SYDVKM. V lost 6 bases and J lost 3; bases outside the gene matches: 5. The CDR3 runs 14 residues. The CDR3 loop is CASSPGTSDYEQYF. CDR3 DNA: TGTGCCAGCAGCCCGGGGACTAGCGACTACGAGCAGTACTTC.

The V and J genes are TRBV15 and TRBJ2-1; 12 bases agree with TRBD2. The CDR3 has 15 amino acids. Germline CDR1 reads LNHNV; CDR2 reads YYDKDF (reference sequence). J gave up 1 base and V 8 bases, and 3 bases lay outside the gene matches. Here the CDR3 DNA reads TGTGCCACCTCCGGACTAGCGGGGTCCTACAATGAGCAGTTCTTC. Translating gives CATSGLAGSYNEQFF.

This chain uses TRBV4-2 with TRBJ2-7; D is unclear. The germline V gene encodes CDR1 LGHNA and CDR2 YNFKEQ. Trimming left V 1 base short and J 1 base short, with 11 bases between. The CDR3 runs 15 residues. The CDR3 DNA sequence: TGTGCCAGCAGCCAAGGTCAAGACACATCCTACGAGCAGTACTTC. Its protein is CASSQGQDTSYEQYF.